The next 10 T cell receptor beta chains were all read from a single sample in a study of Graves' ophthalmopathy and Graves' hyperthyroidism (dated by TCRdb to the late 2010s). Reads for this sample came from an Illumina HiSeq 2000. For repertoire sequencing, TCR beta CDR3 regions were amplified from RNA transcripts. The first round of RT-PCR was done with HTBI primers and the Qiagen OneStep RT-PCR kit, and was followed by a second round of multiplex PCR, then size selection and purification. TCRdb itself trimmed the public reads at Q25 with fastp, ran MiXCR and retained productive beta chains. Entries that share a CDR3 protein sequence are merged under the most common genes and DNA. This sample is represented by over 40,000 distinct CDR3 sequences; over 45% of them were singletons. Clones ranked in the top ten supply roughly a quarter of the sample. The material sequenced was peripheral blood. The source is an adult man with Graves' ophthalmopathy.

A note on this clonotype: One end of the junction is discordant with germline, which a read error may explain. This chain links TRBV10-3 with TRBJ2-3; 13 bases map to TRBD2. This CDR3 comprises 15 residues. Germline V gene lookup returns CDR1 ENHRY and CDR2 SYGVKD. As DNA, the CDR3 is TGTGCCAGCAGTGACACTAGCGGGGGGGCAGATACGCAGTATTTT. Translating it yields CASSDTSGGADTQYF.

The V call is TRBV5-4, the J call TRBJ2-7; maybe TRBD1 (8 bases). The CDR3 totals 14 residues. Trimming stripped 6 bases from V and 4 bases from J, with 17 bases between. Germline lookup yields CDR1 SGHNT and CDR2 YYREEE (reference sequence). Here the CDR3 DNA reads TGTGCCAGCACCCAAACAGGGGGGGGTTACGAGCAGTACTTC. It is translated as CASTQTGGGYEQYF.

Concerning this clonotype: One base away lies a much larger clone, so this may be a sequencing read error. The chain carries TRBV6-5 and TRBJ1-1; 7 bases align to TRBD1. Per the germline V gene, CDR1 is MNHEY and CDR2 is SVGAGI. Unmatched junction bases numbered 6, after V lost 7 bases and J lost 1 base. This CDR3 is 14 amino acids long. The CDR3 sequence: CASNTGAANTEAFF. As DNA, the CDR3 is TGTGCCAGCAACACAGGGGCCGCGAACACTGAAGCTTTCTTT.

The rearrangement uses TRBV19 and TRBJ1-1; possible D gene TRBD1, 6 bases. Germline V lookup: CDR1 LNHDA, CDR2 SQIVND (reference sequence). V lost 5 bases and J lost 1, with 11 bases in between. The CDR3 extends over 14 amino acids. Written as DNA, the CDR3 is TGTGCCAGTAGTGAGGACAGAACGAACACTGAAGCTTTCTTT. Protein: CASSEDRTNTEAFF.

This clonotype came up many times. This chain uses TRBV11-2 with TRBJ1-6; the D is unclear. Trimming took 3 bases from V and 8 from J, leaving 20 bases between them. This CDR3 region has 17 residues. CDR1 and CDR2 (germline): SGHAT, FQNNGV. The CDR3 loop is CASSFSLIGYTYSPLHF. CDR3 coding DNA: TGTGCCAGCAGCTTCTCGTTAATTGGGTACACCTATTCACCCCTCCACTTT. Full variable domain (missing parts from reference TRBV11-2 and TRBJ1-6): EAGVAQSPRYKIIEKRQSVAFWCNPISGHATLYWYQQILGQGPKLLIQFQNNGVVDDSQLPKDRFSAERLKGVDSTLKIQPAKLEDSAVYLCASSFSLIGYTYSPLHFGNGTRLTVT.

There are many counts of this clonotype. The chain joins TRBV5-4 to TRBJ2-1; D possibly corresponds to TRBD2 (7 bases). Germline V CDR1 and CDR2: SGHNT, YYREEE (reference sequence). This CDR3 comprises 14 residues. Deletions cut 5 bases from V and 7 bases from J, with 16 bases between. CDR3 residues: CASRGGPEVNEQFF. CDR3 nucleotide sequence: TGTGCCAGCAGGGGGGGGCCCGAGGTAAATGAGCAGTTCTTC.

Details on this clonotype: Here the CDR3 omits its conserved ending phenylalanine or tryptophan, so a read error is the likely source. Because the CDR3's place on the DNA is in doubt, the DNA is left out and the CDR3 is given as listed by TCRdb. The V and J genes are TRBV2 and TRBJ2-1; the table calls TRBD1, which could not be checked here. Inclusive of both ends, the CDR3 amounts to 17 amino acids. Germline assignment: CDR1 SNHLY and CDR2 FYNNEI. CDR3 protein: CASTGGGSPHYGYTFGS.

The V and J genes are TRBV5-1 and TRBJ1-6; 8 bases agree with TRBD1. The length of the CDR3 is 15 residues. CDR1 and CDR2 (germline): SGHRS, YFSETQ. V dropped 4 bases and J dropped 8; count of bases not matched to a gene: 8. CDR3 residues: CASSAGQEGDSPLHF. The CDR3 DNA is TGCGCCAGCAGCGCGGGACAGGAGGGAGATTCACCCCTCCACTTT.

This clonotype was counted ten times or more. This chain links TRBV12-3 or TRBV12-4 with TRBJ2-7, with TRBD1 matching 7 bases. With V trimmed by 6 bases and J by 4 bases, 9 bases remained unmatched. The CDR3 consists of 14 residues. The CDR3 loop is CASSPLGTEYEQYF. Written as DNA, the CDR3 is TGTGCCAGCAGCCCACTAGGGACAGAGTACGAGCAGTACTTC.

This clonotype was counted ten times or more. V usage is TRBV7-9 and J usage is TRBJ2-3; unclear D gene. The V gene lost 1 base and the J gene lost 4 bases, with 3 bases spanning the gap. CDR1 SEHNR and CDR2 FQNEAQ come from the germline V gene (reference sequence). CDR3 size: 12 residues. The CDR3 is CASSLESDTQYF. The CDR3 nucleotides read TGTGCCAGCAGCTTAGAGTCAGATACGCAGTATTTT.